The clone carrying this TCR beta chain was picked up many times. Its specificity is not known. V shed 6 bases and J 5 bases; nucleotides not matched to a gene: 9. CDR3 length equals 14 residues. Germline values: CDR1 MGHDK, CDR2 SYGVNS. TCRdb analysed the PCR reads with MiXCR anew, one entry per CDR3 protein. The sample lists more than 550,000 distinct CDR3 sequences; approximately 24% were seen once. The CD8+CD4-CCR7+CD45RA+ phenotype defined the sorted naive CD8 T cells. The data belong to a study of molecular identifiers for immune sequencing clone quantification. Turning to the study itself: Replicate experiments took RNA from roughly 20,000 or 100,000 naive CD8 cells, divided it five ways and sequenced four. Overall study findings and caveats: Clones exceeding 20 RNA copies carried over 97% of effector molecules but under 1% of naive-cell molecules.

The rearrangement uses TRBV25-1 and TRBJ1-1, with TRBD1 matching 7 bases. Input material: naive CD8+ T cells from blood, with Jurkat cell RNA spiked in. Documented subset: FACS-sorted CD8+CD4-CCR7+CD45RA+ naive T cells. This receptor was obtained from a human donor in good health. Some libraries in this study had Jurkat cell RNA spiked in. In nucleotides, the CDR3 is TGTGCCAGCAGGCCCGACAGGGTGTTGACTGAAGCTTTCTTT. It encodes CASRPDRVLTEAFF.